The TCR beta chain under discussion was sequenced for a study of T cells in Graves' hyperthyroidism and ophthalmopathy. Broader study findings: With a median lead of 6.5 months before onset, the model predicted ophthalmopathy.

This clonotype was counted at least ten times. Its antigen remains unknown. Patients were aged 18 to 65, had disease duration under 2 months, and had newly diagnosed hyperthyroidism. Amplification of TCR beta CDR3 regions was performed using RNA transcripts as template. TCR CDR3 regions were first amplified by RT-PCR with HTBI primers. Via MiXCR, TCRdb re-called the multiplex PCR reads, giving one row per CDR3 protein. Among 350,000 to 400,000 distinct CDR3 sequences listed, 14% to 15% were seen once. This CDR3 has 14 amino acids. Unmatched junction bases numbered 5, after V lost 6 bases and J lost 4 bases. Germline-derived CDR1 and CDR2 are LGHDT and YNNKEL (reference sequence).

This sequence joins TRBV3-1 and TRBJ2-1; 8 nucleotides line up with TRBD2. The sequence came from a woman aged 25 to 45 with Graves' hyperthyroidism. Sequences were obtained from blood. This CDR3 reads CASSPLAEYNEQFF. In DNA form, the CDR3 reads TGTGCCAGCAGTCCACTAGCGGAATACAATGAGCAGTTCTTC.